Given below is one TCR beta chain in context. The CDR3 consists of 14 residues. The germline V gene encodes CDR1 GTSNPN and CDR2 SVGIG (reference sequence). V lost 3 bases to trimming and J lost 4 bases, with 12 bases between them. RNA extraction and reverse transcription yielded cDNA as sequencing template. The repertoire was sequenced with immunoSEQ multiplex PCR; TCRdb's copy has only in-frame clones and lacks some. Of more than 9,000 clones listed, 57% were seen once; the top ten hold roughly an eighth. The sample is drawn from a study of CD8+ T cells in alopecia areata. As part of sample collection, lesional scalp punch biopsies and peripheral blood were taken from alopecia areata patients.

The clonotype was recovered from a human donor with alopecia areata. V and J are TRBV30 and TRBJ2-2; maybe TRBD2 (5 bases). Material for sequencing was skin. For the CDR3, the DNA is TGTGCCTGGAGGCGTCTAGCTATCACCGGGGAGCTGTTTTTT. This codes for CAWRRLAITGELFF.